What follows is one T cell receptor beta chain and its context. Via MiXCR, TCRdb re-called the RT-PCR reads, giving one row per CDR3 protein. The data show around 700,000 distinct CDR3 sequences, with approximately 14% seen just once and just over 3.5% held by the top ten. Germline V gene sequence: CDR1 SNHLY, CDR2 FYNNEI. The CDR3 is 12 amino acids. The V and J ends lost 4 bases and 4 bases respectively, with 7 bases between them. Source material: memory CD4+ T cells from blood. This chain links TRBV2 with TRBJ1-2; D not resolved. The source is a female donor in good health, serving as a healthy control. The CDR3 DNA follows: TGTGCCAGCAGTGGGGCAGGCTATGGCTACACCTTC. This translates into CASSGAGYGYTF.